One sample yielded the 30 T cell receptor beta chains listed below, sequenced in a study of blood T cell repertoires in COVID-19. The protocol was immunoSEQ multiplex PCR, while the TCRdb copy is restricted to in-frame clones and leaves out a portion. In the table there are 150,000 to 200,000 clones, 86% of which are singletons. Sample: peripheral blood. The source is a man aged 50-60 years with active or convalescent COVID-19.

The CDR3 here is CATSDRTSGRAIDEQYF. CDR3 nucleotide sequence: TGTGCCACCAGTGATCGGACTAGCGGGAGGGCCATCGACGAGCAGTACTTC. This chain links TRBV24-1 with TRBJ2-7, with TRBD2 matching over 15 bases. The ends lost 3 bases at V and 5 bases at J; junction bases unmatched: 7. The CDR3 is 17 amino acids. CDR1 is KGHDR and CDR2 is SFDVKD in the germline V gene.

This clone was seen only once. The chain is built from TRBV6-2 or TRBV6-3 and TRBJ2-6; perhaps TRBD1 as D (5 bases). The germline CDR1 and CDR2 sequences are MNHEY and SVGEGT. Trimming stripped 2 bases from V and 2 bases from J, with 16 bases between. CDR3 length equals 18 residues. The CDR3, as DNA: TGTGCCAGCAGTTACCCCCAGACGTTCAGGGCTGGGGCCAACGTCCTGACTTTC. It specifies CASSYPQTFRAGANVLTF.

The V gene is TRBV23-1, the J gene TRBJ1-5, with 9 bases matching TRBD1. TRBV23-1 is an ORF; its function is uncertain. The CDR3 is 17 amino acids. V was clipped by 3 bases and J by 2 bases; unmatched bases: 8. The CDR3: CASSHALRDRGNQPQHF. In DNA form, the CDR3 reads TGCGCCAGCAGTCACGCCCTCCGGGACAGGGGCAATCAGCCCCAGCATTTT.

This clone has only a few counts. The sample carries other DNA sequences with the same CDR3. CDR3 loop: CASSLVRNEKLFF. The CDR3 DNA follows: TGTGCCAGCAGTTTAGTCAGAAATGAAAAACTGTTTTTT. V usage is TRBV12-3 or TRBV12-4 and J usage is TRBJ1-4; no clear D gene. The CDR3 has 13 residues. Trimming stripped 1 base from V and 5 bases from J, with 5 bases between.

The chain carries TRBV6-1 and TRBJ1-3; D perhaps matches TRBD1 (5 bases). This CDR3 has 16 amino acids. V was trimmed by 2 bases and J by 1 base, leaving 12 bases between them. Germline V gene sequence: CDR1 MNHNS, CDR2 SASEGT. The CDR3 here is CASSEPSSGSGNTIYF. The CDR3, as DNA: TGTGCCAGCAGTGAACCGTCGTCAGGGTCTGGAAACACCATATATTTT.

The chain joins TRBV5-5 to TRBJ2-2, with 11 bases identical to TRBD2. This CDR3 spans 15 amino acids. The germline gives CDR1 SGHKS, CDR2 YYEKEE (reference sequence). V lost 4 bases and J lost 9; bases outside the gene matches: 8. CDR3 sequence reads: CASSLSTSGVRELFF. The CDR3 nucleotides are TGTGCCAGCAGCCTCTCGACTAGCGGGGTGAGGGAGCTGTTTTTT. Variable domain in full (rest from reference TRBV5-5 and TRBJ2-2): DAGVTQSPTHLIKTRGQQVTLRCSPISGHKSVSWYQQVLGQGPQFIFQYYEKEERGRGNFPDRFSARQFPNYSSELNVNALLLGDSALYLCASSLSTSGVRELFFGEGSRLTVL.

The chain combines TRBV11-2 with TRBJ2-1; 12 bases fit TRBD2. CDR1 and CDR2 (germline): SGHAT, FQNNGV. Losses at the gene ends were 4 bases for V and 3 bases for J; bases not matched to a gene: 10. This CDR3 contains 18 residues. The CDR3 reads CASSSGGASGRVYNEQFF. DNA for the CDR3: TGTGCCAGCAGCTCAGGGGGGGCTAGCGGGAGGGTCTACAATGAGCAGTTCTTC.

The rearrangement links TRBV5-5 to TRBJ1-2; tentatively, D is TRBD1 (6 bases). Trimming stripped 4 bases from V and 5 bases from J, with 12 bases between. CDR3 length equals 13 residues. Germline assignment: CDR1 SGHKS and CDR2 YYEKEE (reference sequence). As DNA, the CDR3 is TGTGCCAGCAGCGACACAGGGATATATGGCTACACCTTC. Encoded protein: CASSDTGIYGYTF.

V and J are TRBV19 and TRBJ1-2; the D is unclear. CDR1 is LNHDA, CDR2 SQIVND, per germline (reference sequence). The CDR3 consists of 13 residues. V was shortened by 5 bases and J by 4 bases, with 11 bases between the two germline ends. For the CDR3, the DNA is TGTGCCAGTAGTGCCGGGGAACGCTATGGCTACACCTTC. Encoded protein: CASSAGERYGYTF.

This sequence joins TRBV5-6 and TRBJ1-5, with D uncertain. CDR3 length equals 14 residues. Trimming took off 0 bases at V and 6 bases at J, with 10 bases between the two ends. Germline CDR1 is SGHDT and CDR2 is YYEEEE. The CDR3 DNA sequence: TGTGCCAGCAGCTTGGGGCAGGCACGTCAGCCCCAGCATTTT. Protein product: CASSLGQARQPQHF.

V usage is TRBV27 and J usage is TRBJ2-1, with TRBD2 identical over 7 bases. This CDR3 contains 18 residues. Germline V gene data show CDR1 as MNHEY and CDR2 as SMNVEV (reference sequence). J lost 1 base, V lost 3 bases, and 12 bases had no gene match. The CDR3 sequence: CASSFTDMIAGSYNEQFF. The CDR3 coding sequence is TGTGCCAGCAGTTTTACCGATATGATAGCGGGTTCCTACAATGAGCAGTTCTTC.

This clone was detected only once. This rearrangement joins TRBV19 to TRBJ2-2; the match to TRBD1 covers 9 bases. V shed 5 bases and J 6 bases; nucleotides not matched to a gene: 7. Germline CDR1 is LNHDA and CDR2 is SQIVND (reference sequence). CDR3 length: 15 residues. For the CDR3, the DNA is TGTGCCAGTAGTGGGTGGACAGGGGTGGCCGGGGAGCTGTTTTTT. Encoded protein: CASSGWTGVAGELFF.

This chain joins TRBV19 and TRBJ1-5; D unclear. CDR3 length: 14 residues. V was clipped by 10 bases and J by 1 base, with 14 bases between them. CDR1 is LNHDA, CDR2 SQIVND, per germline (reference sequence). CDR3 bases: TGTGCCACCCGTCCCGAGTGGAGCAATCAGCCCCAGCATTTT. Translating it yields CATRPEWSNQPQHF.

The CDR3 nucleotides read TGTGCCAGCAGCTTAGTTTCAGGGGGACTAGATACGCAGTATTTT. Protein: CASSLVSGGLDTQYF. This chain connects TRBV7-2 to TRBJ2-3, with D possibly being TRBD1 (7 bases). Germline V gene sequence: CDR1 SGHTA, CDR2 FQGNSA. This CDR3 is 15 amino acids long. V was shortened by 1 base and J by 5 bases, with 13 bases between the two germline ends.

CDR3 bases: TGCGCCAGCAGCCAAGTTAGTTCGGCCGGGGAGCTGTTTTTT. Protein: CASSQVSSAGELFF. This chain joins TRBV4-1 and TRBJ2-2; D is undetermined. V lost 1 base to trimming and J lost 6 bases, with 9 bases between them. The CDR3 length is 14 residues. Per the germline V gene, CDR1 is MGHRA and CDR2 is YSYEKL.

Comment on this clone: Other DNA variants within this sample encode the same CDR3. The chain combines TRBV30 with TRBJ1-5; the match to TRBD1 covers 7 bases. The CDR3 covers 15 residues. From germline, CDR1 is GTSNPN and CDR2 SVGIG (reference sequence). The trim removed 3 bases at V and 2 bases at J, leaving 7 bases unmatched. CDR3 in amino acids: CAWSEGQSGNQPQHF. The CDR3 coding sequence is TGTGCCTGGAGCGAGGGACAGTCCGGCAATCAGCCCCAGCATTTT.

This chain uses TRBV7-2 with TRBJ2-3; D perhaps matches TRBD1 (6 bases). The CDR3 has 16 amino acids. The ends were cut back, 5 bases at V and 0 bases at J, with 15 bases in the middle. Per germline, CDR1 SGHTA and CDR2 FQGNSA. CDR3 sequence reads: CASSLGARPSTDTQYF. CDR3 DNA: TGTGCCAGCAGCCTGGGGGCTAGACCGAGCACAGATACGCAGTATTTT.

The CDR3 DNA follows: TGTGCCAGCAGCTTAGGACTAGCGGGGGGGGACGAGCAGTTCTTC. It specifies CASSLGLAGGDEQFF. The genes are TRBV7-2 and TRBJ2-1; TRBD2 aligns across 14 bases. V lost 1 base to trimming and J lost 10 bases; unmatched junction nucleotides: 3. The germline gives CDR1 SGHTA, CDR2 FQGNSA. This CDR3 has 15 amino acids.

J is TRBJ1-1 and V is TRBV30, with TRBD1 matching over 7 bases. Germline V gives CDR1 GTSNPN, CDR2 SVGIG (reference sequence). V lost 1 base and J lost 1; bases outside the gene matches: 3. The CDR3 sequence is 14 residues long. In DNA, the CDR3 is TGTGCCTGGAGTGCCGGGACAGAGAACACTGAAGCTTTCTTT. It codes for CAWSAGTENTEAFF.

About this clone itself: In the same sample, other DNA sequences code for this CDR3. The chain recombines TRBV2 with TRBJ1-3; D is unresolved. V was clipped by 7 bases and J by 2 bases, with 9 bases between them. This CDR3 has 13 amino acids. Germline V gene data show CDR1 as SNHLY and CDR2 as FYNNEI. CDR3 nucleotide sequence: TGTGCCAGCATAAGAGGGCCTGGAAACACCATATATTTT. Translating gives CASIRGPGNTIYF.

This clone was counted between two and nine times. This chain's CDR3 is CASSLKGDRAYEQYF. CDR3 bases: TGCGCCAGCAGCTTGAAGGGCGACAGGGCCTACGAGCAGTACTTC. The chain carries TRBV5-1 and TRBJ2-7, with TRBD1 identical over 7 bases. CDR3 length: 15 amino acids. The germline V gene has CDR1 SGHRS and CDR2 YFSETQ. V was pared by 1 base and J by 2 bases, with 6 bases of the junction left unmatched.

The chain is built from TRBV25-1 and TRBJ1-1, with D tentatively TRBD1 (6 bases). The ends were cut back, 7 bases at V and 4 bases at J, with 10 bases in the middle. This CDR3 has 12 residues. The V gene's germline CDR1 is MGHDK and CDR2 SYGVNS. The CDR3 DNA reads as TGTGCCAGCAAGCAGGGGATCACTGAAGCTTTCTTT. Translating gives CASKQGITEAFF.

This chain uses TRBV27 with TRBJ1-2; 7 bases match TRBD1. CDR1 is MNHEY and CDR2 is SMNVEV in the germline V gene (reference sequence). J gave up 7 bases and V 6 bases, and 8 bases lay outside the gene matches. The CDR3 is 13 amino acids. The CDR3 coding sequence is TGTGCCAGCAGACGAGACAGGGTTGGTGGCTACACCTTC. Amino acid sequence: CASRRDRVGGYTF.

This clone was observed a few times. The J gene is TRBJ1-5, the V gene TRBV28; weak D call: TRBD1 (6 bases). The ends were cut back, 11 bases at V and 6 bases at J, with 14 bases in the middle. CDR3 length equals 12 residues. Per the germline V gene, CDR1 is MDHEN and CDR2 is SYDVKM. The CDR3 reads CAGGRGGQPQHF. In nucleotides, the CDR3 is TGTGCCGGTGGCAGGGGCGGTCAGCCCCAGCATTTT.

The chain joins TRBV4-3 to TRBJ2-2; D might be TRBD2 (6 bases). This CDR3 comprises 14 residues. Germline V CDR1 and CDR2: LGHNA, YSLEER. Trimming stripped 2 bases from V and 9 bases from J, with 13 bases between. The CDR3 DNA sequence: TGCGCCAGCAGCCAAAATGCGGAGGGGCGGGAGCTGTTTTTT. It is translated as CASSQNAEGRELFF.

This clone appeared once. The chain couples TRBV7-2 to TRBJ1-1; D ambiguous. The germline V gene encodes CDR1 SGHTA and CDR2 FQGNSA. CDR3 length: 14 residues. The V end was cut by 1 base, the J end by 1 base, with 7 bases between. The CDR3 loop reads CASSLGWQNTEAFF. The CDR3 bases are TGTGCCAGCAGCTTAGGGTGGCAGAACACTGAAGCTTTCTTT.

The gene calls are TRBV5-1 and TRBJ1-2, with 8 bases lining up with TRBD1. The germline V gene encodes CDR1 SGHRS and CDR2 YFSETQ. Trimming took 2 bases from V and 0 from J; bases not matched to a gene: 3. The CDR3 loop spans 15 amino acids. The CDR3 here is CASSFGQGANYGYTF. The CDR3 DNA reads as TGCGCCAGCAGCTTTGGACAGGGAGCTAACTATGGCTACACCTTC.

The V gene is TRBV19, the J gene TRBJ1-6; 7 bases are shared with TRBD1. CDR3 size: 14 residues. V shed 1 base, J shed 9 bases, and the junction held 3 bases outside the gene matches. Germline values: CDR1 LNHDA, CDR2 SQIVND (reference sequence). The CDR3 coding sequence is TGTGCCAGTAGTATAGCGGCAGGGGGTTCACCCCTCCACTTT. Encoded protein: CASSIAAGGSPLHF.

The J gene is TRBJ1-5, the V gene TRBV15, with unresolved D. The CDR3 consists of 14 residues. V lost 5 bases to trimming and J lost 6 bases, with 14 bases between them. Germline V gives CDR1 LNHNV, CDR2 YYDKDF (reference sequence). CDR3 coding DNA: TGTGCCACCAGCGAGGAGGGCAGTCGTCAGCCCCAGCATTTT. Protein product: CATSEEGSRQPQHF.

The gene calls are TRBV7-9 and TRBJ2-5; TRBD2 aligns across 12 bases. The V gene's germline CDR1 is SEHNR and CDR2 FQNEAQ (reference sequence). The ends lost 3 bases at V and 5 bases at J; junction bases unmatched: 1. CDR3 size: 14 residues. The CDR3 coding sequence is TGTGCCAGCAGCTTCACTAGCGGGGGGGAGACCCAGTACTTC. It is translated as CASSFTSGGETQYF.